One sample yielded the 18 T cell receptor beta chains listed below, sequenced in a study of TIL therapy for anti-PD-1-resistant metastatic lung cancer. Documented time point: pre-treatment sample, taken before nivolumab and TIL therapy. The immunoSEQ assay was v3. Profiling relied on immunoSEQ multiplex PCR, and the TCRdb table lists in-frame clones only, not all of them. The sample carries approximately 53,000 clones, 79% recorded once. The source material was blood, sampled at baseline. These receptors originate from a woman aged 25-85 years with non-small cell lung cancer.

The chain recombines TRBV2 with TRBJ2-5; 8 nucleotides agree with TRBD2. This CDR3 is built from 16 residues. Germline CDR1 is SNHLY and CDR2 is FYNNEI. The ends lost 2 bases at V and 5 bases at J; junction bases unmatched: 10. The CDR3 bases are TGTGCCAGCAGTGAATTTGGGACTAGTGAGCGGGAGACCCAGTACTTC. This sequence encodes CASSEFGTSERETQYF.

The chain combines TRBV6-5 with TRBJ2-3; 10 bases match TRBD2. The CDR3 length is 15 residues. Germline CDR1 MNHEY, CDR2 SVGAGI. V trimming: 5 bases; J trimming: 1 base; junction bases outside the gene matches: 3. In DNA, the CDR3 is TGTGCCAGCAGTCTAGCGGGAGTCGGCACAGATACGCAGTATTTT. Translated, it gives CASSLAGVGTDTQYF.

The chain carries TRBV9 and TRBJ1-2; D is uncertain. Germline V gene sequence: CDR1 SGDLS, CDR2 YYNGEE. The CDR3 has 13 residues. Trimming pared 4 bases from V and 5 bases from J, leaving 12 bases between. CDR3 protein: CASSPPEGYGYTF. CDR3 DNA sequence: TGTGCCAGCAGCCCCCCGGAAGGATATGGCTACACCTTC. Full variable domain (missing parts from reference TRBV9 and TRBJ1-2): DSGVTQTPKHLITATGQRVTLRCSPRSGDLSVYWYQQSLDQGLQFLIQYYNGEERAKGNILERFSAQQFPDLHSELNLSSLELGDSALYFCASSPPEGYGYTFGSGTRLTVV.

The rearrangement joins TRBV6-6 to TRBJ2-7; weak D call: TRBD2 (5 bases). V shed 2 bases and J shed 4 bases, with 15 bases lying between them. This CDR3 region has 15 residues. Germline V gene data show CDR1 as MNHNY and CDR2 as SVGAGI (reference sequence). The CDR3 reads CASSYGRRGSYEQYF. As DNA, the CDR3 is TGTGCCAGCAGTTACGGACGCCGAGGGAGTTACGAGCAGTACTTC.

This clone was seen a few times. The CDR3 loop reads CASSASPNEKLFF. The CDR3 DNA reads as TGTGCCAGCAGTGCTAGCCCCAATGAAAAACTGTTTTTT. The rearrangement links TRBV6-4 to TRBJ1-4; D remains unclear. V was shortened by 4 bases and J by 5 bases, with 8 bases between the two germline ends. Germline lookup yields CDR1 MRHNA and CDR2 SNTAGT. This CDR3 has 13 amino acids.

The genes are TRBV25-1 and TRBJ1-2; 8 bases line up with TRBD1. This CDR3 is 16 amino acids long. Germline V gene sequence: CDR1 MGHDK, CDR2 SYGVNS. With V trimmed by 5 bases and J by 5 bases, 13 bases remained unmatched. This CDR3 is CASSHAGGEGIYGYTF. DNA of the CDR3: TGTGCCAGCAGTCATGCAGGGGGCGAGGGGATATATGGCTACACCTTC.

This chain joins TRBV28 and TRBJ1-1, with 7 nucleotides matching TRBD1. Germline V gene sequence: CDR1 MDHEN, CDR2 SYDVKM. The CDR3 extends over 13 amino acids. V shed 6 bases, J shed 3 bases, and the junction held 4 bases outside the gene matches. CDR3 amino acids: CASREQGYTEAFF. DNA of the CDR3: TGTGCCAGCAGGGAACAGGGGTACACTGAAGCTTTCTTT. Full variable domain (missing parts from reference TRBV28 and TRBJ1-1): DVKVTQSSRYLVKRTGEKVFLECVQDMDHENMFWYRQDPGLGLRLIYFSYDVKMKEKGDIPEGYSVSREKKERFSLILESASTNQTSMYLCASREQGYTEAFFGQGTRLTVV.

The chain joins TRBV19 to TRBJ1-5; possibly TRBD1 for D (6 bases). Germline-derived CDR1 and CDR2 are LNHDA and SQIVND (reference sequence). The CDR3 is 17 residues long. Deletions cut 0 bases from V and 0 bases from J, with 12 bases between. The CDR3: CASSIDRGGTSNQPQHF. CDR3 nucleotides: TGTGCCAGTAGTATAGATAGGGGGGGGACTAGCAATCAGCCCCAGCATTTT.

This rearrangement joins TRBV4-1 to TRBJ2-2; 7 bases are a match to TRBD1. Germline V gene lookup returns CDR1 MGHRA and CDR2 YSYEKL. The J segment lost 1 base and the V segment lost 0 bases, leaving 8 bases of the junction unmatched. The CDR3 totals 18 residues. CDR3 coding DNA: TGCGCCAGCAGCCAAGATCCCTCGGGACAGAAGAACACCGGGGAGCTGTTTTTT. Amino acids: CASSQDPSGQKNTGELFF.

The J gene is TRBJ1-1, the V gene TRBV7-9, with TRBD1 as a possible D gene (6 bases). V shed 4 bases and J shed 1 base, with 13 bases lying between them. Germline V CDR1 and CDR2: SEHNR, FQNEAQ (reference sequence). This CDR3 region has 15 residues. The CDR3 loop is CASSWARGTNTEAFF. CDR3 sequence (DNA): TGTGCCAGCAGCTGGGCCAGGGGTACGAACACTGAAGCTTTCTTT.

CDR3 residues: CASSSDRGPSYTQYF. The CDR3 nucleotides read TGTGCCAGCAGCTCCGACAGGGGGCCGAGTTATACGCAGTATTTT. The chain links TRBV9 to TRBJ2-3; the match to TRBD1 covers 10 bases. The CDR3 consists of 15 residues. V gave up 4 bases and J gave up 7 bases; unmatched junction bases: 9. The germline V gene has CDR1 SGDLS and CDR2 YYNGEE.

The genes are TRBV5-1 and TRBJ2-3, with 11 bases aligning to TRBD1. The CDR3 extends over 15 amino acids. The ends lost 3 bases at V and 4 bases at J; junction bases unmatched: 4. Germline CDR1 is SGHRS and CDR2 is YFSETQ. The CDR3 is CASSSGQGEADTQYF. The CDR3 DNA reads TGCGCCAGCAGCTCGGGACAGGGGGAGGCAGATACGCAGTATTTT. The full variable domain, completed using reference TRBV5-1 and TRBJ2-3, is KAGVTQTPRYLIKTRGQQVTLSCSPISGHRSVSWYQQTPGQGLQFLFEYFSETQRNKGNFPGRFSGRQFSNSRSEMNVSTLELGDSALYLCASSSGQGEADTQYFGPGTRLTVL.

The rearrangement joins TRBV29-1 to TRBJ2-1; tentatively, D is TRBD2 (5 bases). V gave up 3 bases and J gave up 5 bases, with 11 bases separating them. There are 13 residues in the CDR3. In germline, CDR1 is SQVTM, CDR2 ANQGSEA. The CDR3, as DNA: TGCAGCGTTGACCGGGGAAAGGACAATGAGCAGTTCTTC. This translates into CSVDRGKDNEQFF.

The chain has TRBV5-4 and TRBJ2-2; D is possibly TRBD2 (5 bases). Germline CDR1 reads SGHNT; CDR2 reads YYREEE (reference sequence). This CDR3 has 16 residues. V was clipped by 4 bases and J by 1 base, with 14 bases between them. CDR3: CASSRELDMNTGELFF. CDR3 nucleotides: TGTGCCAGCAGCCGCGAACTAGATATGAACACCGGGGAGCTGTTTTTT.

The rearrangement joins TRBV7-2 to TRBJ1-5, with D perhaps TRBD1 (5 bases). CDR3 length: 15 residues. Germline V gene data show CDR1 as SGHTA and CDR2 as FQGNSA. Deletions cut 3 bases from V and 0 bases from J, with 9 bases between. CDR3 sequence: CASSFWGNSNQPQHF. DNA for the CDR3: TGTGCCAGCAGCTTTTGGGGGAATAGCAATCAGCCCCAGCATTTT.

The chain's CDR3 is CASSHEWRLRDTEAFF. DNA of the CDR3: TGCGCCAGCAGCCATGAGTGGCGTCTGCGGGACACTGAAGCTTTCTTT. The gene calls are TRBV4-1 and TRBJ1-1; no clear D gene. Germline values: CDR1 MGHRA, CDR2 YSYEKL. The CDR3 totals 16 residues. V gave up 3 bases and J gave up 3 bases, with 17 bases separating them.

Turning to this clone: One end of the junction is discordant with germline, which a read error may explain. This CDR3 is also generated by other DNA sequences in the sample. The chain carries TRBV6-5 and TRBJ1-2; 10 bases match TRBD1. The CDR3 contains 15 residues. Germline CDR1 MNHEY, CDR2 SVGAGI. CDR3 region: CASSYRDRGHYGYTF. In DNA, the CDR3 is TGTGCCAGCAGTTACCGCGACAGGGGGCACTATGGCTACACCTTT.

The chain uses TRBV4-1 and TRBJ1-6; 7 bases line up with TRBD1. Trimming took 0 bases from V and 9 from J; bases not matched to a gene: 8. The CDR3 contains 16 residues. In germline, CDR1 is MGHRA, CDR2 YSYEKL. CDR3 amino acids: CASSQEGVGGRSPLHF. The CDR3 DNA is TGCGCCAGCAGCCAAGAAGGGGTAGGGGGCCGTTCACCCCTCCACTTT.